This T cell receptor (beta chain) was profiled in a study of identical twins. The CDR3 runs 14 residues. V lost 2 bases and J lost 8; bases outside the gene matches: 4. In germline, CDR1 is MRHNA, CDR2 SNTAGT. In TCRdb, the 5' RACE reads were re-called with MiXCR into one record per CDR3 protein. The sample yields 280,000 or so distinct CDR3 sequences, more than 6.5% seen once. The sample was also reused in another study, on yellow fever vaccine responses in identical twins.

This sequence joins TRBV6-4 and TRBJ2-1; TRBD2 agrees at 9 bases. The source material was memory (CD45RO+) T cells sorted from blood. The receptor was isolated from a woman aged 18-30 years in good health. The DNA of the CDR3 is TGTGCCAGCAGTGACGGGGGCGGGAGGGATGAGCAGTTCTTC. Translating gives CASSDGGGRDEQFF.